This T cell receptor beta chain originates from a study of T cells expressing NK-cell markers. Whole-study context: Beta-chain profiling covered CD3+CD56+NKG2C+, CD3+CD56+NKG2C- and CD3+CD56-NKG2C+ sorted subsets.

TCRdb derives one entry per CDR3 protein from the 5' RACE reads, leaving out DNA. The sample table includes around 550,000 distinct CDR3 sequences. Regarding this clonotype: Its antigen is currently unknown.

Study-level results: The study found these clonotypes also leading the CD3+CD56-NKG2C+ fraction in a few donors.

The sequencing sample was made of blood T cells: a sorted CD56 or NKG2C T cell subset, CD4+ or CD8+ T cells, or bulk PBMC T cells (not recorded which). The sequence was collected from a man younger than 35 in good health.

CDR3 sequence: CASSLIRGARETQYF. The chain uses TRBV5-1 and TRBJ2-5; the TCRdb call, TRBD1, lacks DNA for checking. Germline values: CDR1 SGHRS, CDR2 YFSETQ. This CDR3 comprises 15 residues.